Each of the 9 T cell receptor beta chains below was sequenced from the same sample in a study of early T cells in non-severe SARS-CoV-2 infection. TCRdb itself ran the 5' RACE reads through MiXCR, one entry per CDR3 protein. This table holds roughly 51,000 distinct CDR3 sequences, about 7.7% found once. The starting material was whole blood, obtained at baseline. The receptor source for this set is an adult who was a healthcare worker with PCR-confirmed SARS-CoV-2 infection or an uninfected control (not recorded which).

This rearrangement joins TRBV10-3 to TRBJ2-1, with 9 bases fitting TRBD1. The V and J ends lost 3 bases and 4 bases, in that order; junction bases with no gene match: 10. Germline V CDR1 and CDR2: ENHRY, SYGVKD. The CDR3 has 17 residues. The CDR3 is CAISDPSDRGPYNEQFF. Written as DNA, the CDR3 is TGTGCCATCAGTGATCCCTCGGACAGGGGTCCGTACAATGAGCAGTTCTTC.

Concerning this clonotype: A junction end diverges from the germline sequence, so it may reflect a read error. This chain joins TRBV20-1 and TRBJ2-7, with 10 bases fitting TRBD2. The CDR3 is made up of 13 amino acids. Germline assignment: CDR1 DFQATT and CDR2 SNEGSKA (reference sequence). The CDR3 spells CSARGAGGPFPHF. CDR3 coding DNA: TGCAGTGCTAGAGGAGCGGGAGGGCCTTTCCCGCACTTC.

The gene calls are TRBV7-3 and TRBJ2-1, with TRBD1 identical over 9 bases. Germline loops: CDR1 SGHTA, CDR2 FQGTGA. This CDR3 is built from 15 residues. Trimming at V came to 4 bases and at J to 10 bases, leaving 11 bases not matched to a gene. As DNA, the CDR3 is TGTGCCAGCAGCTCGACAGGGGGATTCGCCCCAGAGCAGTTCTTC. It codes for CASSSTGGFAPEQFF.

This sequence joins TRBV20-1 and TRBJ2-5; 8 bases line up with TRBD1. CDR1 and CDR2 (germline): DFQATT, SNEGSKA (reference sequence). The CDR3 runs to 18 residues. V was pared by 0 bases and J by 1 base, with 13 bases of the junction left unmatched. The CDR3 region is CSARDPNRGRYRQETQYF. CDR3 sequence (DNA): TGCAGTGCTAGAGACCCGAACAGGGGGAGGTATCGCCAAGAGACCCAGTACTTC.

This clonotype was seen a few times. The chain combines TRBV5-6 with TRBJ1-4; D remains unclear. With 6 bases removed from V and 5 bases from J, the gap between germline ends came to 17 bases. The CDR3 covers 15 residues. Germline CDR1 is SGHDT and CDR2 is YYEEEE. The CDR3 DNA follows: TGTGCCAGCACCTCCCTCCGGCAGGCGAATGAAAAACTGTTTTTT. Protein sequence: CASTSLRQANEKLFF.

This clonotype was seen a handful of times. V is TRBV27 and J is TRBJ2-1, with D perhaps TRBD2 (7 bases). The CDR3 has 13 residues. Germline CDR1 and CDR2: MNHEY and SMNVEV (reference sequence). Trimming cost V 4 bases and J 7 bases, with 11 bases left between them. As DNA, the CDR3 is TGTGCCAGCAGTTGGGGGGGGGCAAATGAGCAGTTCTTC. As protein: CASSWGGANEQFF.

The chain uses TRBV20-1 and TRBJ2-4, with D uncertain. CDR3 length: 12 residues. Trimming pared 3 bases from V and 6 bases from J, leaving 9 bases between. Germline loops: CDR1 DFQATT, CDR2 SNEGSKA (reference sequence). Here the CDR3 reads CSASYTSNIQYF. In DNA form, the CDR3 reads TGCAGTGCTAGTTACACCTCAAACATTCAGTACTTC.

This clonotype was recorded many times. This sequence joins TRBV11-1 and TRBJ2-7; maybe TRBD2 (6 bases). Between the trimmed V and J ends, which lost 5 bases and 9 bases, there was a span of 17 bases. The CDR3 runs to 13 residues. The germline V gene encodes CDR1 SGHAT and CDR2 FQDESV (reference sequence). The CDR3 DNA sequence: TGTGCCAGCAGCACCAGGTTTGGGGGGACGCAGTACTTC. Its protein product is CASSTRFGGTQYF.

This clonotype appeared a few times. The chain recombines TRBV10-3 with TRBJ2-7; D not certain. Germline CDR1 ENHRY, CDR2 SYGVKD. CDR3 length: 12 amino acids. Trimming left V 0 bases short and J 3 bases short, with 3 bases between. The CDR3 region has the DNA TGTGCCATCAGTGAGTCTAGCTACGAGCAGTACTTC. Its translation is CAISESSYEQYF.